This T cell receptor (beta chain) was recovered during a study of blood T cell repertoires in COVID-19. Study in general: Samples came from the United States, Italy and Spain, spanning acute and convalescent COVID-19.

This CDR3 has 16 residues. The V and J ends lost 2 bases and 5 bases, in that order; junction bases with no gene match: 12. Germline CDR1 is MNHNS and CDR2 is SASEGT. TCRdb keeps only in-frame clones here, not all; method: immunoSEQ multiplex PCR. The profile shows about 170,000 clones, roughly 82% of them singletons. Sequenced input: peripheral blood. The gene calls are TRBV6-1 and TRBJ2-7; 7 nucleotides align to TRBD1. The TCR was taken from a woman in her sixties or seventies with acute or convalescent COVID-19. The CDR3 nucleotides read TGTGCCAGCAGTGAATGGTCCGGGACAGCGATACACGAGCAGTACTTC. Encoded protein: CASSEWSGTAIHEQYF.